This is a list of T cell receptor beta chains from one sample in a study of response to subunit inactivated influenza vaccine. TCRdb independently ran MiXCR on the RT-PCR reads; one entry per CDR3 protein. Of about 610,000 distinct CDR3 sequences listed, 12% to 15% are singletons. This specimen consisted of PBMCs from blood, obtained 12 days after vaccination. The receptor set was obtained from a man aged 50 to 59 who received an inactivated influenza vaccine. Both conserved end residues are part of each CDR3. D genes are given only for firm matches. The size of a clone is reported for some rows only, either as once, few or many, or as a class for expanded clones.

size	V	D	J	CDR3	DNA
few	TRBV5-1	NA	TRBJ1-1	CASSLRAVNTEAFF	TGCGCCAGCAGCTTGAGGGCGGTGAACACTGAAGCTTTCTTT
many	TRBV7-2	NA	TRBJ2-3	CASSLAVVGTDTQYF	TGTGCCAGCAGCTTAGCAGTCGTAGGCACAGATACGCAGTATTTT
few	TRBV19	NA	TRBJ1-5	CASTGILGRNQPQHF	TGTGCCAGCACAGGGATTTTAGGACGCAATCAGCCCCAGCATTTT
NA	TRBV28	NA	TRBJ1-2	CASSLGGTSYGYTF	TGTGCCAGCAGTTTAGGCGGGACATCCTATGGCTACACCTTC
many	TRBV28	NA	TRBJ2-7	CASSLGLSSYEQYF	TGTGCCAGCAGTTTAGGACTCTCATCCTACGAGCAGTACTTC
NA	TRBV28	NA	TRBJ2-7	CASSSGLIRRQYF	TGTGCCAGCAGTTCCGGCCTCATAAGGAGGCAGTACTTC
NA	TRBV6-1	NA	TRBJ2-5	CASRREAWETQYF	TGTGCCAGCAGGAGGGAGGCGTGGGAGACCCAGTACTTC
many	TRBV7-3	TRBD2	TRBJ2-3	CASSSGLAGSTDTQYF	TGTGCCAGCAGCTCCGGACTAGCGGGGTCCACAGATACGCAGTATTTT
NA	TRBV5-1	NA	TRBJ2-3	CASSLGANPYTDTQYF	TGCGCCAGCAGCTTGGGTGCAAACCCCTACACAGATACGCAGTATTTT
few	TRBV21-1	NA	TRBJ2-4	CASSTYFPLAKNIQYF	TGTGCCAGCAGCACCTACTTCCCGTTAGCCAAAAACATTCAGTACTTC
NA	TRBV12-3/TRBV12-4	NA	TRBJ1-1	CASSSNPLLHTEAFF	TGTGCCAGCAGTTCCAACCCGCTACTTCACACTGAAGCTTTCTTT
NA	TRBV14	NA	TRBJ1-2	CASSQGAGFPLYYGYTF	TGTGCCAGCAGCCAAGGGGCGGGTTTCCCCCTCTACTATGGCTACACCTTC
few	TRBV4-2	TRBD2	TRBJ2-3	CASSQEGLASDTQYF	TGTGCCAGCAGCCAAGAGGGACTAGCGTCAGATACGCAGTATTTT
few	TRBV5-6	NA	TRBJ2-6	CASTTGANVLTF	TGTGCCAGCACAACTGGGGCCAACGTCCTGACTTTC
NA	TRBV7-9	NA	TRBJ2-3	CASSLSQNTDTQYF	TGTGCCAGCAGCTTATCCCAGAACACAGATACGCAGTATTTT
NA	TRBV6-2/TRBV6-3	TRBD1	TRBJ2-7	CASNLPGQGFEQYF	TGTGCCAGCAACCTACCGGGACAGGGTTTCGAGCAGTACTTC
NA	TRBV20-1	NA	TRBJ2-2	CSAPRVNTGELFF	TGCAGTGCTCCCAGGGTAAACACCGGGGAGCTGTTTTTT
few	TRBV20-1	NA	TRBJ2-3	CSASFGNRADTQYF	TGCAGTGCTAGCTTTGGGAATCGGGCAGATACGCAGTATTTT
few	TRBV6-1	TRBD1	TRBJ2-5	CASKWTGSQETQYF	TGTGCCAGCAAGTGGACAGGGTCACAAGAGACCCAGTACTTC
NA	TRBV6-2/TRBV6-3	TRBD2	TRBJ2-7	CASSYSRRLAASYEQYF	TGTGCCAGCAGTTACTCCCGTCGACTAGCGGCCTCCTACGAGCAGTACTTC
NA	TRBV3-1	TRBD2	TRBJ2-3	CASSPTSGRGDTQYF	TGTGCCAGCAGCCCGACTAGCGGGAGAGGGGATACGCAGTATTTT
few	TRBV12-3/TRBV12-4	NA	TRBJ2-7	CASSLGGKVYEQYF	TGTGCCAGCAGTTTAGGAGGGAAAGTCTACGAGCAGTACTTC
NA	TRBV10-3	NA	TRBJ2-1	CAISDSGDEQFF	TGTGCCATCAGTGACTCCGGAGATGAGCAGTTCTTC
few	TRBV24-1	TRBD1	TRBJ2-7	CATSGTGGTYEQYF	TGTGCCACCAGCGGGACAGGGGGGACCTACGAGCAGTACTTC
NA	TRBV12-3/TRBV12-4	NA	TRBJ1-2	CASSRQVAYTF	TGTGCCAGCAGCCGCCAAGTAGCCTACACCTTC
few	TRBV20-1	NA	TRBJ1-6	CSARDSLSSYNSPLHF	TGCAGTGCTAGAGATTCACTGAGCTCCTATAATTCACCCCTCCACTTT
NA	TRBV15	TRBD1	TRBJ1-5	CATSRDDRGGNQPQHF	TGTGCCACCAGCAGAGACGACAGGGGAGGCAATCAGCCCCAGCATTTT
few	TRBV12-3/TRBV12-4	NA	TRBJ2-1	CASSRRGPRRPNEQFF	TGTGCCAGCAGCCGGAGGGGCCCCCGGCGGCCAAATGAGCAGTTCTTC
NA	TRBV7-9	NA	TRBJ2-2	CASSLEPTPTGELFF	TGTGCCAGCAGCTTAGAGCCCACACCCACCGGGGAGCTGTTTTTT
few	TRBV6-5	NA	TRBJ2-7	CASSYFGGGEQYF	TGTGCCAGCAGTTACTTCGGGGGTGGCGAGCAGTACTTC
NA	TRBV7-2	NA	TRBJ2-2	CASSFWGNTGELFF	TGTGCCAGCAGCTTTTGGGGGAACACCGGGGAGCTGTTTTTT
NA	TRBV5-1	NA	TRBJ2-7	CASSPEGRPVDEQYF	TGCGCCAGCAGCCCGGAGGGCCGTCCGGTCGACGAGCAGTACTTC
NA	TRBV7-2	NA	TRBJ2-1	CASSLAYVWDEQFF	TGTGCCAGCAGCTTAGCGTATGTTTGGGATGAGCAGTTCTTC
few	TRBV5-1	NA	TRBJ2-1	CASSLENRASNNEQFF	TGCGCCAGCAGCTTAGAGAACAGGGCTTCAAACAATGAGCAGTTCTTC
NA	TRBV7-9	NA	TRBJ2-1	CASSPPSGGFYNEQFF	TGTGCCAGCAGCCCCCCTTCGGGGGGCTTTTACAATGAGCAGTTCTTC
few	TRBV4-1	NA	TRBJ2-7	CASSQGELLHEQYF	TGCGCCAGCAGCCAAGGGGAGCTTCTCCACGAGCAGTACTTC
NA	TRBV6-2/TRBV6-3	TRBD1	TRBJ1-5	CASSDGTASFRSNQPQHF	TGTGCCAGCAGTGACGGGACAGCGTCGTTCAGGAGCAATCAGCCCCAGCATTTT
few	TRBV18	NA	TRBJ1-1	CASSPPALFDTEAFF	TGTGCCAGCTCACCACCGGCGTTGTTCGACACTGAAGCTTTCTTT
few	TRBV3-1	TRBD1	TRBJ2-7	CASSQGQGLNF	TGTGCCAGCAGCCAAGGACAGGGTTTGAACTTC
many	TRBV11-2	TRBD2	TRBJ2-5	CASSFSGSETQYF	TGTGCCAGCAGTTTTAGCGGGAGTGAGACCCAGTACTTC
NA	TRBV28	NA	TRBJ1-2	CASRFHPGRRNYGYTF	TGTGCCAGCAGGTTTCACCCCGGACGGAGGAACTATGGCTACACCTTC
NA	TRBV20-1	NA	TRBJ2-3	CSARAGAGTDTQYF	TGCAGTGCTAGAGCAGGGGCAGGTACAGATACGCAGTATTTT
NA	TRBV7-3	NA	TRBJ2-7	CASSLLASEQYF	TGTGCCAGCAGCTTACTTGCGAGCGAGCAGTACTTC
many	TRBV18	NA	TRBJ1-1	CASFAGMNTEAFF	TGTGCCAGCTTCGCAGGGATGAACACTGAAGCTTTCTTT
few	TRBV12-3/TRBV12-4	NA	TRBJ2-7	CASRSTGQPYEQYF	TGTGCCAGCAGAAGTACTGGACAGCCCTACGAGCAGTACTTC
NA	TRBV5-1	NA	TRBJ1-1	CASSLVSASPEAFF	TGCGCCAGCAGCTTGGTTTCAGCTTCCCCTGAAGCTTTCTTT
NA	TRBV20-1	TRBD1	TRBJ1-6	CSARALTGLNSPLHF	TGCAGTGCTAGAGCCCTGACAGGGCTCAATTCACCCCTCCACTTT
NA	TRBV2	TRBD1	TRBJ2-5	CASSEAYRGRWETQYF	TGTGCCAGCAGTGAAGCCTACAGGGGACGATGGGAGACCCAGTACTTC
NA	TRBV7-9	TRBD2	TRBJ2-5	CASSLAGTRSQETQYF	TGTGCCAGCAGCTTGGCCGGGACTAGGAGCCAAGAGACCCAGTACTTC
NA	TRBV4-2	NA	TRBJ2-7	CASSLEVGGTGEQYF	TGTGCCAGCAGCCTTGAAGTGGGGGGAACCGGGGAGCAGTACTTC
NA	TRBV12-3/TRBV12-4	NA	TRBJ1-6	CASSLDGTPLHF	TGTGCCAGCAGTTTAGACGGTACACCCCTCCACTTT
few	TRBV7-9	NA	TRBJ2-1	CASSLLSSLSYNEQFF	TGTGCCAGCAGCTTATTGAGTAGCCTCTCCTACAATGAGCAGTTCTTC
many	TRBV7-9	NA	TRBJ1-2	CASSFVSGRRTAIDYGYTF	TGTGCCAGCAGCTTCGTATCGGGGCGTAGGACAGCTATAGACTATGGCTACACCTTC